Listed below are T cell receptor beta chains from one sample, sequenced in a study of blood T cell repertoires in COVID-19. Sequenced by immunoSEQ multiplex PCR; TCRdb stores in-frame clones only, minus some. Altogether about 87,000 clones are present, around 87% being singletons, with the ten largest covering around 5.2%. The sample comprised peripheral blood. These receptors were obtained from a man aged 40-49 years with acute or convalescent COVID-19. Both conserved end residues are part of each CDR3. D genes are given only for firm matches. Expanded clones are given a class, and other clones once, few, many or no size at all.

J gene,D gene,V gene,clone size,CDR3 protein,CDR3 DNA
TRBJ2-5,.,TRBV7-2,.,CASISRGQRVQETQYF,TGTGCCAGCATCTCTAGAGGACAGAGAGTCCAAGAGACCCAGTACTTC
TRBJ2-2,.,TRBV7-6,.,CASSLVSTGELFF,TGTGCCAGCAGCTTAGTATCCACCGGGGAGCTGTTTTTT
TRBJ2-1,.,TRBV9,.,CASSPQATGRNEQFF,TGTGCCAGCAGCCCACAGGCGACGGGGAGGAATGAGCAGTTCTTC
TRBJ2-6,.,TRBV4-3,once,CASSRGWSGANVLTF,TGCGCCAGCAGCCGAGGTTGGTCTGGGGCCAACGTCCTGACTTTC
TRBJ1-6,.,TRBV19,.,CASSIPPGNSPLHF,TGTGCCAGTAGTATACCCCCGGGGAATTCACCCCTCCACTTT
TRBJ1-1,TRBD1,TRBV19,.,CASSGRGTVSATEAFF,TGTGCCAGTAGTGGACGGGGGACAGTCTCCGCCACTGAAGCTTTCTTT
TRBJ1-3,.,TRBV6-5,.,CASSYGGTGNTIYF,TGTGCCAGCAGTTATGGGGGGACTGGAAACACCATATATTTT
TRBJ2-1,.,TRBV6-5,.,CASRQGDNEQFF,TGTGCCAGCAGACAGGGTGACAATGAGCAGTTCTTC
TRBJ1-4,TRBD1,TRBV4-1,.,CASSQASGTGSPTNEKLFF,TGCGCCAGCAGCCAAGCCTCCGGGACAGGGTCTCCGACTAATGAAAAACTGTTTTTT
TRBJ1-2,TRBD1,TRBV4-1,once,CASSQDGAGGPGYTF,TGCGCCAGCAGCCAAGATGGGGCAGGGGGACCTGGCTACACCTTC
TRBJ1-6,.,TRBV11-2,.,CASSLGRVYNSPLHF,TGTGCCAGCAGCTTAGGGAGGGTCTATAATTCACCCCTCCACTTT
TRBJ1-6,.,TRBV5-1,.,CASGEEPNSPLHF,TGCGCCAGCGGGGAGGAACCTAATTCACCCCTCCACTTT
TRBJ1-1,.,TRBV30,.,CAWTGVGTEAFF,TGTGCCTGGACAGGGGTGGGCACTGAAGCTTTCTTT
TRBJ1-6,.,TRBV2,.,CASSEGMRVPISPLHF,TGTGCCAGCAGTGAAGGAATGAGAGTCCCAATTTCACCCCTCCACTTT
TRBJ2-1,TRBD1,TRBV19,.,CASSIVAGTGGNEQFF,TGTGCCAGTAGTATAGTCGCTGGGACAGGCGGAAATGAGCAGTTCTTC
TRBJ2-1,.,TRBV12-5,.,CASGYGNLGNEQFF,TGTGCTAGTGGTTACGGGAATTTGGGGAATGAGCAGTTCTTC
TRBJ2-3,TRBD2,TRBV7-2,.,CASSLLAGGTDTQYF,TGTGCCAGCAGCCTTTTAGCGGGGGGCACAGATACGCAGTATTTT
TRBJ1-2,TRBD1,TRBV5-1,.,CASSLEGQGYGYTF,TGCGCCAGCAGCTTGGAGGGACAGGGATATGGCTACACCTTC
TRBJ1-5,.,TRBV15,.,CATSNGQWGQPQHF,TGTGCCACCAGCAATGGACAGTGGGGACAGCCCCAGCATTTT
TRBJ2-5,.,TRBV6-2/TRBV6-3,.,CASSHEVTQYF,TGTGCCAGCAGCCACGAGGTAACCCAGTACTTC
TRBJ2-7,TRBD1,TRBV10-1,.,CASSGGQGGEQYF,TGCGCCAGCAGTGGGGGACAGGGTGGAGAGCAGTACTTC
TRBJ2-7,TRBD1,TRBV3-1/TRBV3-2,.,CASSGDRAIDEQYF,TGTGCCAGCAGCGGCGACAGGGCTATCGACGAGCAGTACTTC
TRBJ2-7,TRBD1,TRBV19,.,CASRHGTASTYEQYF,TGTGCCAGTAGACACGGGACAGCGTCAACCTACGAGCAGTACTTC
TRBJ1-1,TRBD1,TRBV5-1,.,CASSLEDRGGTEAFF,TGCGCCAGCAGCTTGGAGGACAGGGGGGGAACTGAAGCTTTCTTT
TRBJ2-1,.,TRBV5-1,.,CASSLSFHEQFF,TGCGCCAGCAGCTTGTCTTTCCATGAGCAGTTCTTC
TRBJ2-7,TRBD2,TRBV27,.,CASSLLAGVYEQYF,TGTGCCAGCAGTTTGCTAGCGGGAGTTTACGAGCAGTACTTC
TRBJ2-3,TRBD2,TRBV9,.,CASSPGLAGSIDTQYF,TGTGCCAGCAGCCCAGGACTAGCGGGAAGCATAGATACGCAGTATTTT
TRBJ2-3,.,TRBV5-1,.,CASSLWRGGDTQYF,TGCGCCAGCAGCCTTTGGAGGGGTGGAGATACGCAGTATTTT
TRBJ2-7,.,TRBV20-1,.,CSASTGLVGLEQYF,TGCAGTGCTAGTACGGGACTGGTAGGACTCGAGCAGTACTTC
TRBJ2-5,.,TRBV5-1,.,CASSLLTTAGETQYF,TGCGCCAGCAGCTTGCTAACCACGGCGGGAGAGACCCAGTACTTC
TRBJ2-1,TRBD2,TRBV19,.,CASSTTLGLAGANEQFF,TGTGCCAGTAGTACCACACTCGGACTAGCGGGAGCCAATGAGCAGTTCTTC
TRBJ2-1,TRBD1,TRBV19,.,CATSRDRGPNEQFF,TGTGCCACCTCCCGGGACAGGGGGCCAAATGAGCAGTTCTTC
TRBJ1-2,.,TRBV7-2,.,CASSLDTVGYGYTF,TGTGCCAGCAGCTTAGACACAGTTGGCTATGGCTACACCTTC
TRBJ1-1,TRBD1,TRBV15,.,CATSMHAGGAVGTEAFF,TGTGCCACCAGCATGCACGCAGGGGGCGCGGTGGGTACTGAAGCTTTCTTT
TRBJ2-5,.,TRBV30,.,CAWSGLEETQYF,TGTGCCTGGTCAGGGCTAGAGGAGACCCAGTACTTC
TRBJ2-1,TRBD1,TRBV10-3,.,CAINRDRGGNEQFF,TGTGCCATCAATAGGGACAGGGGAGGAAATGAGCAGTTCTTC
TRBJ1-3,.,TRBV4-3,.,CASSQDSSTSGNTIYF,TGCGCCAGCAGCCAAGATTCGAGTACCTCTGGAAACACCATATATTTT
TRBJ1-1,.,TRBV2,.,CASSEGRGRGTEAFF,TGTGCCAGCAGTGAAGGGAGGGGCCGAGGCACTGAAGCTTTCTTT
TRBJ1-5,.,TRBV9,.,CASSVGGGANQPQHF,TGTGCCAGCAGCGTAGGGGGTGGGGCCAATCAGCCCCAGCATTTT
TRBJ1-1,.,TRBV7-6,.,CASSPRALRGTEAFF,TGTGCCAGCAGCCCCCGCGCCCTGCGGGGAACTGAAGCTTTCTTT
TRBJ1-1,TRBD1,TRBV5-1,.,CASSSTGQGVNTEAFF,TGCGCCAGCAGCTCAACGGGACAGGGGGTGAACACTGAAGCTTTCTTT
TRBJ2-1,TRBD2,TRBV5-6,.,CASSGGTSGRSSYNEQFF,TGTGCCAGCAGCGGAGGGACTAGCGGGAGGTCCTCCTACAATGAGCAGTTCTTC
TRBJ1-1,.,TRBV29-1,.,CSVGEYTEAFF,TGCAGCGTTGGGGAGTACACTGAAGCTTTCTTT
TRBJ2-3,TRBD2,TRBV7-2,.,CASSLRLAGGFTDTQYF,TGTGCCAGCAGCCTCCGACTAGCGGGAGGGTTCACAGATACGCAGTATTTT
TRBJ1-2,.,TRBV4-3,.,CASSQDGHQNYGYTF,TGCGCCAGCAGCCAAGATGGCCACCAAAACTATGGCTACACCTTC
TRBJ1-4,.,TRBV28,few,CASSLTWSELFF,TGTGCCAGCAGTTTAACTTGGTCGGAACTGTTTTTT
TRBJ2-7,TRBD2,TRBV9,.,CASSVSSLAGYEQYF,TGTGCCAGCAGCGTGTCGTCGCTAGCGGGATACGAGCAGTACTTC
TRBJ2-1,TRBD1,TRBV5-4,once,CASSLGDRVGDEQFF,TGTGCCAGCAGCTTGGGGGACAGGGTAGGGGATGAGCAGTTCTTC